The 6 T cell receptor beta chains below were found in one sample sequenced in a study of blood T cell repertoires in COVID-19. Only in-frame clones appear in the TCRdb table, and some are missing; sequencing was by immunoSEQ multiplex PCR. Of about 300,000 clones listed, around 86% were seen once; the top ten hold approximately 4.1%. Sequencing was done on a sample of PBMCs or T cells enriched from blood (not recorded which). All receptors come from a young man who had recovered from COVID-19.

This chain links TRBV10-3 with TRBJ1-5; D is undetermined. V was cut by 6 bases and J by 3 bases, with 12 bases left in between. Germline assignment: CDR1 ENHRY and CDR2 SYGVKD. CDR3 length equals 14 residues. The CDR3 sequence is CAISRDGLNQPQHF. CDR3 sequence (DNA): TGTGCCATCAGCCGAGACGGACTCAATCAGCCCCAGCATTTT.

The chain uses TRBV21-1 and TRBJ2-1; the table's D call of TRBD2 was not tested on the DNA. TRBV21-1 is shown as a pseudogene. The CDR3 is 15 residues long. Here the CDR3 reads CASSNGLAGYNEQFF. CDR3 coding DNA: TGTGCCAGCAGCAACGGACTAGCGGGATACAATGAGCAGTTCTTC.

The chain is built from TRBV7-2 and TRBJ2-7; 8 nucleotides agree with TRBD2. Trimming cost V 3 bases and J 0 bases; bases outside gene matches: 10. CDR3 size: 17 residues. Germline CDR1 SGHTA, CDR2 FQGNSA. The CDR3 region is CASSFVGGAGSSYEQYF. The CDR3 DNA sequence: TGTGCCAGCAGCTTCGTCGGGGGGGCCGGGAGCTCCTACGAGCAGTACTTC.

About this clone: Other DNA sequences in this sample translate to the same CDR3. This rearrangement joins TRBV11-2 to TRBJ2-3, with 10 bases lining up with TRBD2. V was pared by 4 bases and J by 2 bases, with 6 bases of the junction left unmatched. CDR1 is SGHAT, CDR2 FQNNGV, per germline. The CDR3 extends over 16 amino acids. The chain's CDR3 is CASSSLSGGYTDTQYF. The CDR3 DNA reads as TGTGCCAGCAGCTCTCTTAGCGGGGGGTACACAGATACGCAGTATTTT.

The V gene is TRBV5-1, the J gene TRBJ1-1, with 7 bases that match TRBD1. Germline loops: CDR1 SGHRS, CDR2 YFSETQ. The J segment lost 5 bases and the V segment lost 5 bases, leaving 9 bases of the junction unmatched. CDR3 size: 14 residues. The CDR3 here is CASSWAGGGTEAFF. Here the CDR3 DNA reads TGCGCCAGCAGTTGGGCAGGGGGTGGAACTGAAGCTTTCTTT.

As for this clone: The sample holds other DNA sequences that translate to the same CDR3. The rearrangement joins TRBV12-3 or TRBV12-4 to TRBJ1-2; TRBD1 aligns across 7 bases. The CDR3 spans 13 residues. The J segment lost 7 bases and the V segment lost 1 base, leaving 3 bases of the junction unmatched. The CDR3 loop is CASSLDRGSGYTF. Written as DNA, the CDR3 is TGTGCCAGCAGTTTAGACAGGGGCTCTGGCTACACCTTC.